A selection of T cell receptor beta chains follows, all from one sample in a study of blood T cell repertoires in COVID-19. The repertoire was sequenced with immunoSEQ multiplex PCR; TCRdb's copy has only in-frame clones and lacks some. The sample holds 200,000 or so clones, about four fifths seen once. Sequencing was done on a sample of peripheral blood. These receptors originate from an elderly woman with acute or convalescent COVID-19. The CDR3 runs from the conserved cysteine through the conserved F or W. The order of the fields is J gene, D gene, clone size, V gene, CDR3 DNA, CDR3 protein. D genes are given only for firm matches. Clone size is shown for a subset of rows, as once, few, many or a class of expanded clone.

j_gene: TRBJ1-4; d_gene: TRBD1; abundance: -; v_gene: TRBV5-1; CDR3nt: TGCGCCAGCAGCTTGGAGACAGGGGGGGCTGAAAAACTGTTTTTT; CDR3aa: CASSLETGGAEKLFF
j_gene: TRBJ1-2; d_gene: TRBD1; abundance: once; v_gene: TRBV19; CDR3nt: TGTGCCAGTAGTACAACCGGGACAGGCCTCTATGGCTACACCTTC; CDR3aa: CASSTTGTGLYGYTF
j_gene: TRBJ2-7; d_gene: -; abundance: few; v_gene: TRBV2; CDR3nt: TGTGCCACCGGACGGGACTCCTACGAGCAGTACTTC; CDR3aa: CATGRDSYEQYF
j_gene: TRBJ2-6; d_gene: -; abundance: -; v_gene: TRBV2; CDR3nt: TGTGCCGGCTCAATACGCTCTGGGGCCAACGTCCTGACTTTC; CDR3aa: CAGSIRSGANVLTF
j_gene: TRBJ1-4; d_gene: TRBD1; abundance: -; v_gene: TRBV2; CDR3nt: TGTGCCAGCGAGAGACAGGGGACGAAAGGGAAACTGTTTTTT; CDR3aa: CASERQGTKGKLFF
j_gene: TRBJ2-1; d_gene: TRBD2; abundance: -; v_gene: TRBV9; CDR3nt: TGTGCCAGCAGCGTAGCTTTAGCGGGGGTTTATGAGCAGTTCTTC; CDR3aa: CASSVALAGVYEQFF
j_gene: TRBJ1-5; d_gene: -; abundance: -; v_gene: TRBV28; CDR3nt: TGTGCCAGCAGTCTTCTACGGACAGTTGCTGGGCCCCAGCATTTT; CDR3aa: CASSLLRTVAGPQHF
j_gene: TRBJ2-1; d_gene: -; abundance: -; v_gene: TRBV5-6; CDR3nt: TGTGCCAGCAGAAAAATAGCGGACCTGGGGTATGAGCAGTTCTTC; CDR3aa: CASRKIADLGYEQFF
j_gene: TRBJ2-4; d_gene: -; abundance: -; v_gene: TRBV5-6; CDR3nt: TGTGCCAGCAGACCCGCGGGGCTAGCCAAAAACATTCAGTACTTC; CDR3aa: CASRPAGLAKNIQYF
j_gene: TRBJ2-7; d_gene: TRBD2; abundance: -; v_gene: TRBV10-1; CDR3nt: TGCGCCAGCAGTGAAGGGGCTAGCGGGATTGGCGAGCAGTACTTC; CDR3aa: CASSEGASGIGEQYF
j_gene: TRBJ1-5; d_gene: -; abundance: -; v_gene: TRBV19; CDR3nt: TGTGCCAGTAGTATAGGGACAGTCAGCAATCAGCCCCAGCATTTT; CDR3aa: CASSIGTVSNQPQHF
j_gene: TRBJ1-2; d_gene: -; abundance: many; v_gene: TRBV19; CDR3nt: TGTGCCAGTAGTCCCCGATGGGGCCCCATCTATGGCTACACCTTC; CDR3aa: CASSPRWGPIYGYTF
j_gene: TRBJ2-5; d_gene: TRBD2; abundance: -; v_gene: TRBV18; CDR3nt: TGTGCCAGCTCAACCCGGGGAGGGGAGCTAGAGACCCAGTACTTC; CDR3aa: CASSTRGGELETQYF
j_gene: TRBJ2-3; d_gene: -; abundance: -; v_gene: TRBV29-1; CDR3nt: TGCAGCGTTCTTCCCAGCACAGATACGCAGTATTTT; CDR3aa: CSVLPSTDTQYF
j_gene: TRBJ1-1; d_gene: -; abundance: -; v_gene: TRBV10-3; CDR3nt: TGTGCCATCAGCGAGGACTTGCTGAACACTGAAGCTTTCTTT; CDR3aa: CAISEDLLNTEAFF
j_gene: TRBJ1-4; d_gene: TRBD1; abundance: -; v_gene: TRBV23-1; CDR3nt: TGCGCCAGCAGTCAATCGCCTTACAACGGGACAGACCCCTCTTGTACACTGGGCGAAAAACTGTTTTTT; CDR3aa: CASSQSPYNGTDPSCTLGEKLFF
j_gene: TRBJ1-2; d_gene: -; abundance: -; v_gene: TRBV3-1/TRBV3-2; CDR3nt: TGTGCCAGCAGCCAGGGCCAAACTTACTATGGCTACACCTTC; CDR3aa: CASSQGQTYYGYTF
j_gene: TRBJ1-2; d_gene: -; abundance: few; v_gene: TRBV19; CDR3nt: TGTGCCAGTAGCACACCAGGGATTAACTATGGCTACACCTTC; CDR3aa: CASSTPGINYGYTF
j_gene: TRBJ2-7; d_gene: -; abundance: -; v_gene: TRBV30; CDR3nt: TGTGCCTGGAGTGTAGACAGGGTCGGGGGCTACGAGCAGTACTTC; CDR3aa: CAWSVDRVGGYEQYF
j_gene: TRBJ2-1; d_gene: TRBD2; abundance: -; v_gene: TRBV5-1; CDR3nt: TGCGCCAGCAGCTCCTTACTGGCTAGCGGGGGCGGCGGGGAGCAGTTCTTC; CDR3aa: CASSSLLASGGGGEQFF
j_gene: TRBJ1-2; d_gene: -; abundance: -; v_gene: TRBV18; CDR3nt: TGTGCCAGCTCACCCCCGATCCGGGGGATCTATGGCTACACCTTC; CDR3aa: CASSPPIRGIYGYTF
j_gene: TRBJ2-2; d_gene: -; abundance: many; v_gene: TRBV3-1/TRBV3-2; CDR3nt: TGTGCCAGCAGCCTCCGCGGCGCCGGGGAGCTGTTTTTT; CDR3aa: CASSLRGAGELFF
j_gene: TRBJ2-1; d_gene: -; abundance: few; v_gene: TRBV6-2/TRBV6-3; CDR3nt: TGTGCCAGCGGCCTCGGGGGGCCATACAATGAGCAGTTCTTC; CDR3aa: CASGLGGPYNEQFF
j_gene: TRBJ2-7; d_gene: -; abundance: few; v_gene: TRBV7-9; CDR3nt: TGTGCCAGCAGCTTCGAGCCAGGGGTGTCCGAGCAGTACTTC; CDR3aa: CASSFEPGVSEQYF
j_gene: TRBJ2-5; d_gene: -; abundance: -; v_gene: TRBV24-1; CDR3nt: TGTGCCACCGAGGCGGGGGACAGTTTGTTATGGGGGACAGGTTGGACCCAGTACTTC; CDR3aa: CATEAGDSLLWGTGWTQYF
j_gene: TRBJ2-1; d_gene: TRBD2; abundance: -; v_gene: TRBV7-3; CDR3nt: TGTGCCAGCAGCTTAACGGGACTAGCTTCGAATGAGCAGTTCTTC; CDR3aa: CASSLTGLASNEQFF
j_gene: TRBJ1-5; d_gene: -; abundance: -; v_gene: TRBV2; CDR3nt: TGTGCCAGCAGCTGGACAGCCAATCAGCCCCAGCATTTT; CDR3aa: CASSWTANQPQHF
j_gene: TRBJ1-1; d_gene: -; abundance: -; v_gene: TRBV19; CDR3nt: TGTGCCAGTAGTATAGGCGGGATCCGGCACACTGAAGCTTTCTTT; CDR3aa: CASSIGGIRHTEAFF
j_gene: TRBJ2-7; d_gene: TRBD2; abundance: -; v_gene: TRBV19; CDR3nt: TGTGCCAGTAGTATGAGTGGAGGTTTCTGGGGGGGCGAGCAGTACTTC; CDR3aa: CASSMSGGFWGGEQYF
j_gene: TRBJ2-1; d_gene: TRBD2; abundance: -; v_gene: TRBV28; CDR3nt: TGTGCCAGCATCCTGTCTAGCGGGGGTTACAATGAGCAGTTCTTC; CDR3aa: CASILSSGGYNEQFF
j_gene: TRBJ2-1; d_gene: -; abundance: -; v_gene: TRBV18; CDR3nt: TGTGCCAGCTCACCCCGTGTCGCCGGGTCTCGCGGGAATGAGCAGTTCTTC; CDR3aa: CASSPRVAGSRGNEQFF
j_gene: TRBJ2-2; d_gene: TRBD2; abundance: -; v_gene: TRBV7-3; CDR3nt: TGTGCCAGCAGCTTAACGGGGAGCCTTTCTAGCGGGAGGATCACCGGGGAGCTGTTTTTT; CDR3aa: CASSLTGSLSSGRITGELFF
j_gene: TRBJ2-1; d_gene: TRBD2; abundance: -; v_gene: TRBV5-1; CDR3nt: TGCGCCAGCAGCTTGTCCCCTACGGGAGGGCCGAATGAGCAGTTCTTC; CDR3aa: CASSLSPTGGPNEQFF
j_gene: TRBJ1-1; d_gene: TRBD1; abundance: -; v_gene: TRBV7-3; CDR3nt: TGTGCCAGCAGCTTAAGGGACAGGGGAGTGGTGAACACTGAAGCTTTCTTT; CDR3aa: CASSLRDRGVVNTEAFF
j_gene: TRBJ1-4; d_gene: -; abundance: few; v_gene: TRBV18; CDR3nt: TGTGCCAGCTCACCTTTCAGGGGCGAAAAACTGTTTTTT; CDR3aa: CASSPFRGEKLFF
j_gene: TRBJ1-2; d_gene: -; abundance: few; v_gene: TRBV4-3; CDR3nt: TGCGCCAGCAGCCAAGATTCCACAGGGCTGGGCTACACCTTC; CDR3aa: CASSQDSTGLGYTF
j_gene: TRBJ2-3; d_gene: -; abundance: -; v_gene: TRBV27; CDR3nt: TGTGCCAGCAGTTTATACGGGAGTACAGATACGCAGTATTTT; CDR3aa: CASSLYGSTDTQYF
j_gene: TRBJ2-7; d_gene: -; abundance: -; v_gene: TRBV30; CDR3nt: TGTGCCTGGAGTCAGGGGCCTTCTGGGGCCTACGAGCAGTACTTC; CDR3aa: CAWSQGPSGAYEQYF
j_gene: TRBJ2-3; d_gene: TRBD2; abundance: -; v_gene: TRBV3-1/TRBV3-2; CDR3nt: TGTGCCAGCAGCCAAGGGGTTAGCGGGGGGGCTTATACGCAGTATTTT; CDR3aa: CASSQGVSGGAYTQYF
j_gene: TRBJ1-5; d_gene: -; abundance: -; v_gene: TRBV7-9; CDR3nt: TGTGCCAGCAGCCAGGACACTCTCCAGCCCCAGCATTTT; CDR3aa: CASSQDTLQPQHF
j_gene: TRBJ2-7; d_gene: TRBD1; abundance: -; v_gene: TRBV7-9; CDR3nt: TGTGCCAGCAGCTTAGCGTGGGACAGGGGGCGGTACGAGCAGTACTTC; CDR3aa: CASSLAWDRGRYEQYF
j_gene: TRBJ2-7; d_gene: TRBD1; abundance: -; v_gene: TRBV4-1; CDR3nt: TGCGCCAGCAGCCAAGCCGGACAGGGCGTCTCCTACGAGCAGTACTTC; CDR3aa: CASSQAGQGVSYEQYF
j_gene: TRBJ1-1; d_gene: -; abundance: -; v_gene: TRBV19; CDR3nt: TGTGCCAGTAGTCGGGAGCGTGTGAACACTGAAGCTTTCTTT; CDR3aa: CASSRERVNTEAFF
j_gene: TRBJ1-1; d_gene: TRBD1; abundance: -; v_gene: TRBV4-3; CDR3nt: TGCGCCAGCAGGATGACAGGGGGGAGGGGAAACACTGAAGCTTTCTTT; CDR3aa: CASRMTGGRGNTEAFF
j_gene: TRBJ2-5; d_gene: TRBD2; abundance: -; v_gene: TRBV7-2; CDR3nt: TGTGCCAGCAGCTTAACTAGCGGGGGGGCCGGAAGCCAAGAGACCCAGTACTTC; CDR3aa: CASSLTSGGAGSQETQYF
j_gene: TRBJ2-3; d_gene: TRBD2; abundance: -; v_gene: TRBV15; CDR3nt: TGTGCCACCAGCAGCGGACTAGCGGGAGCTTCCGGCACAGATACGCAGTATTTT; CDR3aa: CATSSGLAGASGTDTQYF
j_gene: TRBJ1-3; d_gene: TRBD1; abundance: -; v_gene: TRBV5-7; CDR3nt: TGTGCCAGCAGCTTGGCCGACAGGGCAGGAGAAAACACCATATATTTT; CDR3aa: CASSLADRAGENTIYF
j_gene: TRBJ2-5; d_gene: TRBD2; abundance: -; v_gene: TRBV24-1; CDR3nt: TGTGCCACCAGCCGAGCGGGGGCTCAAGAGACCCAGTACTTC; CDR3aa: CATSRAGAQETQYF
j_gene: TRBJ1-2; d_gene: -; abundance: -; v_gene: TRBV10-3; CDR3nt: TGTGCCATCAGTGAGTCTTGGGTGGCAGGGGATGGCTACACCTTC; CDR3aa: CAISESWVAGDGYTF
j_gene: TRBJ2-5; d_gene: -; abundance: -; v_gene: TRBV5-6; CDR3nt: TGTGCCAGCAGCTTTCGGGGGGCCAGGGAGACCCAGTACTTC; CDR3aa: CASSFRGARETQYF
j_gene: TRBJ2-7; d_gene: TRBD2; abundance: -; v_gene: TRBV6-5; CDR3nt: TGTGCCAGCAGTAAAACTAGCGGCACCTACGAGCAGTACTTC; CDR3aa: CASSKTSGTYEQYF
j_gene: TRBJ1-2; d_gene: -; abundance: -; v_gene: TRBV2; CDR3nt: TGTGCCAGCAGTGAAACGGGCGGAAGTAGCAGGGGCAGGGGCTACACCTTC; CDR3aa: CASSETGGSSRGRGYTF
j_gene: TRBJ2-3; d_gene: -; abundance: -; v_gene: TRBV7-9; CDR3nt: TGTGCCAGCAGCCCCTGGGGCTCTGAGACAGATACGCAGTATTTT; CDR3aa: CASSPWGSETDTQYF
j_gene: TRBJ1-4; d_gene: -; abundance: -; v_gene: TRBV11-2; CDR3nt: TGTGCCAGCAGCCGGTATATGGGGGGGCCAACTAATGAAAAACTGTTTTTT; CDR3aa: CASSRYMGGPTNEKLFF